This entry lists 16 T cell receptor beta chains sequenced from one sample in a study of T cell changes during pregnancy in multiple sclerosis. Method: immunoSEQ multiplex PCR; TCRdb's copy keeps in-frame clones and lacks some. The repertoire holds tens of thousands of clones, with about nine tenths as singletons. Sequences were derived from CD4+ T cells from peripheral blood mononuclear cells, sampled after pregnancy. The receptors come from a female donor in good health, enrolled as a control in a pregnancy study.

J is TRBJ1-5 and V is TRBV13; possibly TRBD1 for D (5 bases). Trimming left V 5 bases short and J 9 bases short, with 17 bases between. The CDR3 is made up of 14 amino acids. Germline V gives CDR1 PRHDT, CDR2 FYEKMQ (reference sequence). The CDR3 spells CASSLGGVGGPQHF. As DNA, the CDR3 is TGTGCCAGCAGCCTGGGGGGGGTGGGAGGGCCCCAGCATTTT.

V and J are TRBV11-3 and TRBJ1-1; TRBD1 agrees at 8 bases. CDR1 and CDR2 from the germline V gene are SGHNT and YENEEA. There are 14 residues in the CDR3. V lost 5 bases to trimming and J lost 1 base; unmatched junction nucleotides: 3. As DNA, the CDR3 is TGTGCCAGCAGCCCGGACAGGGAGAACACTGAAGCTTTCTTT. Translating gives CASSPDRENTEAFF.

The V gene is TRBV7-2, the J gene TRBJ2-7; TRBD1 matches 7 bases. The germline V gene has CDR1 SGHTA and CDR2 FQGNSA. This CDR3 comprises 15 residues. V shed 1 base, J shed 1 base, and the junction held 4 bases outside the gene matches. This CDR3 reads CASSLVGQDSYEQYF. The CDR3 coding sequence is TGTGCCAGCAGCTTAGTTGGACAGGATTCCTACGAGCAGTACTTC.

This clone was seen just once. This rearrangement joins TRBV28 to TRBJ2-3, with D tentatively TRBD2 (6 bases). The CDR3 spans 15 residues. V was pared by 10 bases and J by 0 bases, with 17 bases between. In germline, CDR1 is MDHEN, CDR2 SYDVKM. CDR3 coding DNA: TGTGCCACTAGGGAGGACCCGACTAGCACAGATACGCAGTATTTT. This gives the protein CATREDPTSTDTQYF.

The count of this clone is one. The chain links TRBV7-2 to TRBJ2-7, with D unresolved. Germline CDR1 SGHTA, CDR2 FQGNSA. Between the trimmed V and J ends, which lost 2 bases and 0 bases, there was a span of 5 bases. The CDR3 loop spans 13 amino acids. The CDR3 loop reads CASSLTSSYEQYF. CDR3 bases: TGTGCCAGCAGCTTAACTTCCTCCTACGAGCAGTACTTC. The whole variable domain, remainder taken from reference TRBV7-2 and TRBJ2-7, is GAGVSQSPSNKVTEKGKDVELRCDPISGHTALYWYRQSLGQGLEFLIYFQGNSAPDKSGLPSDRFSAERTGGSVSTLTIQRTQQEDSAVYLCASSLTSSYEQYFGPGTRLTVT.

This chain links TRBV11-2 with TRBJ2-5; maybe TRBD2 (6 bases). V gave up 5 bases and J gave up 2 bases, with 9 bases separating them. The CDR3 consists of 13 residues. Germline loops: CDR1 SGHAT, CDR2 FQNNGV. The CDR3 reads CASSRERQETQYF. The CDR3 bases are TGTGCCAGCAGCCGGGAGCGTCAAGAGACCCAGTACTTC.

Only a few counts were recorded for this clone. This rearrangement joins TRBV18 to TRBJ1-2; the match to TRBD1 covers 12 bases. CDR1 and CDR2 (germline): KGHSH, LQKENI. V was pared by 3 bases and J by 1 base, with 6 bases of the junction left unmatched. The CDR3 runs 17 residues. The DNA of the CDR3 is TGTGCCAGCTCACCTGGGACAGGGGGCGGCTATAACTATGGCTACACCTTC. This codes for CASSPGTGGGYNYGYTF. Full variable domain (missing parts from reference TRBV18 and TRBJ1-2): NAGVMQNPRHLVRRRGQEARLRCSPMKGHSHVYWYRQLPEEGLKFMVYLQKENIIDESGMPKERFSAEFPKEGPSILRIQQVVRGDSAAYFCASSPGTGGGYNYGYTFGSGTRLTVV.

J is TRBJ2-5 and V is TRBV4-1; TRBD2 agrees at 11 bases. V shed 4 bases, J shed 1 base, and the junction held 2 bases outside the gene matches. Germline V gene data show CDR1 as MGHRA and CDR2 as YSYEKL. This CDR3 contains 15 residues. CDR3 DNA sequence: TGCGCCAGCAGCCTCCTAGCGGGAGGCCAAGAGACCCAGTACTTC. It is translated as CASSLLAGGQETQYF.

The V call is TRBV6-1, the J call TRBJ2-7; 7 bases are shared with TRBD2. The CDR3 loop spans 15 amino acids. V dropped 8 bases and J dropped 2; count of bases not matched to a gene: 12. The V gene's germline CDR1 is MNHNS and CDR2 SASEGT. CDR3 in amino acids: CASDRTSYGAYEQYF. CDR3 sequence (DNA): TGTGCCAGCGACCGGACTAGTTATGGGGCCTACGAGCAGTACTTC.

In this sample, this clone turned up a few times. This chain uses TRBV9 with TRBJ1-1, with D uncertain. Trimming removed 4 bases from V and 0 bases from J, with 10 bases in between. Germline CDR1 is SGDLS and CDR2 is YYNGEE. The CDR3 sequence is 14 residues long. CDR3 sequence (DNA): TGTGCCAGCAGCCCGACTCTGGTGAACACTGAAGCTTTCTTT. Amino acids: CASSPTLVNTEAFF.

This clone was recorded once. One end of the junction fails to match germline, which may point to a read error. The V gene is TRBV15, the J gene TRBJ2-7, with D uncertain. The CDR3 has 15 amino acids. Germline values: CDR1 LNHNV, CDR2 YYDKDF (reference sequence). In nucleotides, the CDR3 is TGTGCCACCAGTAGAGATACGTTACGAGTCTACGAGCAGTACTTC. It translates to CATSRDTLRVYEQYF.

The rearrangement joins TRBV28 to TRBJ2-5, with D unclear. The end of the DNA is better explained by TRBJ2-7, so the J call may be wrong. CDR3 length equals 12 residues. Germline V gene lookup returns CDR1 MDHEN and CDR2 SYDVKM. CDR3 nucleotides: TGTGCCAGCAGCCCGAGCTCCTACGAGCAGTACTTC. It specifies CASSPSSYEQYF.

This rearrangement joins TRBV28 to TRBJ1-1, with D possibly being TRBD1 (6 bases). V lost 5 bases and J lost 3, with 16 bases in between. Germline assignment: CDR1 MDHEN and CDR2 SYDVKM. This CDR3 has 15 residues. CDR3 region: CASSPRATGYTEAFF. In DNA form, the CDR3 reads TGTGCCAGCAGTCCTAGGGCCACAGGGTACACTGAAGCTTTCTTT.

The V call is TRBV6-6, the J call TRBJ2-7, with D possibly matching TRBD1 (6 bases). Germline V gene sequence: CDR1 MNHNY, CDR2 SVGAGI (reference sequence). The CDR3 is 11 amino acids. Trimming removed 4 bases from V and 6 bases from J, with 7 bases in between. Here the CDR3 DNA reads TGTGCCAGCAGTTCAGGGGTCGAGCAGTACTTC. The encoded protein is CASSSGVEQYF.

The CDR3 DNA reads TGTGCCAGCAGCCGATATGACAGGGGGTCCTACGAGCAGTACTTC. The encoded protein is CASSRYDRGSYEQYF. The genes are TRBV28 and TRBJ2-7; 9 bases align to TRBD1. V gave up 6 bases and J gave up 1 base; unmatched junction bases: 7. Germline CDR1 MDHEN, CDR2 SYDVKM. The CDR3 spans 15 residues.

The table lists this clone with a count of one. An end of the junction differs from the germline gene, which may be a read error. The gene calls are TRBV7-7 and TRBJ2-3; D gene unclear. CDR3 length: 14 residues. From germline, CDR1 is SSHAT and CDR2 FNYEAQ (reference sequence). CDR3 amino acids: CASSLSESIDTQYF. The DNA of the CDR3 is TGTGCTAGCAGCTTATCTGAAAGCATTGATACGCAGTATTTT.